This T cell receptor beta chain was retrieved from a study of blood T cell repertoires in COVID-19. Study-wide context: The origin of the acute and convalescent COVID-19 samples was the United States, Italy and Spain. T cells, B-cell-depleted T cells, or PBMCs supplied cDNA or gDNA.

Source study methods: Amplified reference gene primers provided the basis for estimating nucleated cell counts. TCRdb's copy holds only in-frame clones and misses some; the assay was immunoSEQ multiplex PCR. That table gives V, J and clone size, and the DNA gave D and trimming. The profile shows about 94,000 clones, around 81% of them singletons. This clone was observed once. Within the sample, other DNA sequences also encode this same CDR3. The specimen sequenced was peripheral blood. The clonotype comes from a man aged 60 to 69 with acute or convalescent COVID-19.

Written as DNA, the CDR3 is TGTGCCAGCAGTGACAGGGACAGGTACTATGGCTACACCTTC. This encodes CASSDRDRYYGYTF. The chain couples TRBV6-1 to TRBJ1-2, with 8 nucleotides matching TRBD1. Trimming cost V 3 bases and J 3 bases; bases outside gene matches: 3. Germline CDR1 MNHNS, CDR2 SASEGT. The CDR3 runs 14 residues.